This T cell receptor (beta chain) was found in a study of CD8 T cells in ankylosing spondylitis. Study results and caveats: Apparently characteristic of ankylosing spondylitis blood was a TCR beta motif (fewer than 10 highly homologous variants).

This CDR3 spans 15 amino acids. V lost 2 bases, J lost 0 bases, and 8 bases lay in between. Germline-derived CDR1 and CDR2 are MNHEY and SVGEGT. TCRdb re-derived calls from the 5' RACE reads in MiXCR, one entry per CDR3 protein. Of roughly 300,000 distinct CDR3 sequences listed, under 8.5% are singletons. Details on this clonotype: The antigen is undetermined.

The V and J genes are TRBV6-2 or TRBV6-3 and TRBJ2-1; D gene ambiguous. The sample consisted of blood, either unsorted or a sorted T cell fraction (not recorded which). The sequence was collected from a male donor with ankylosing spondylitis. In nucleotides, the CDR3 is TGTGCCAGCAGTTACGGCTATATCTCCTACAATGAGCAGTTCTTC. It yields the protein CASSYGYISYNEQFF.